Presented here are 8 T cell receptor beta chains from one specimen sequenced in a study of T cell responses to AZD1222 COVID-19 vaccine. Using immunoSEQ multiplex PCR, the repertoire was profiled, and TCRdb retains in-frame clones only, with some absent. The sample records 100,000 to 150,000 clones, about nine tenths being singletons. The input for sequencing was peripheral blood, taken on day 0 of AZD1222 vaccination. The receptors originated from an adult in good health.

This chain links TRBV5-6 with TRBJ1-2; no clear D gene. The V gene lost 0 bases and the J gene lost 4 bases, with 7 bases spanning the gap. Germline lookup yields CDR1 SGHDT and CDR2 YYEEEE. The CDR3 extends over 13 amino acids. The CDR3 spells CASSLEGIYGYTF. CDR3 bases: TGTGCCAGCAGCTTGGAGGGCATCTATGGCTACACCTTC.

The table lists this clone with a few counts. V usage is TRBV19 and J usage is TRBJ1-5; D might be TRBD1 (6 bases). The CDR3 is 13 residues long. Germline assignment: CDR1 LNHDA and CDR2 SQIVND (reference sequence). The CDR3 loop is CATRRGANQPQHF. DNA for the CDR3: TGTGCGACCCGGAGGGGGGCAAATCAGCCCCAGCATTTT. The complete variable domain, with remaining parts taken from reference TRBV19 and TRBJ1-5, reads DGGITQSPKYLFRKEGQNVTLSCEQNLNHDAMYWYRQDPGQGLRLIYYSQIVNDFQKGDIAEGYSVSREKKESFPLTVTSAQKNPTAFYLCATRRGANQPQHFGDGTRLSIL.

In this sample, this clone is medium-sized (0.01 to 0.1%). In the same sample, other DNA sequences code for this CDR3. The J gene is TRBJ2-3, the V gene TRBV11-3, with a possible D match to TRBD2 (6 bases). V lost 3 bases and J 4 bases, leaving 8 bases between the germline ends. Germline CDR1 and CDR2: SGHNT and YENEEA. The CDR3 length is 13 residues. The CDR3 is CASSFPGADTQYF. Here the CDR3 DNA reads TGTGCCAGCAGCTTCCCGGGGGCAGATACGCAGTATTTT.

This chain connects TRBV12-3 or TRBV12-4 to TRBJ2-7; D not resolved. The CDR3 runs to 12 residues. V was cut by 3 bases and J by 5 bases, with 8 bases left in between. CDR3 sequence reads: CASSFVAHEQYF. Here the CDR3 DNA reads TGTGCCAGCAGTTTTGTGGCCCACGAGCAGTACTTC.

This clone is a singleton in its sample. The genes are TRBV7-2 and TRBJ1-1, with D possibly TRBD1 on 5 matching bases. Germline CDR1 is SGHTA and CDR2 is FQGNSA. This CDR3 region has 16 residues. Trimming shortened V by 6 bases and J by 0 bases, and 17 bases separated the two germline ends. The CDR3: CASRTSQGALNTEAFF. The CDR3, as DNA: TGTGCCAGCAGGACCAGCCAGGGTGCTTTGAACACTGAAGCTTTCTTT.

V usage is TRBV2 and J usage is TRBJ2-1, with D perhaps assigned TRBD1 or TRBD2 (5 bases each). The CDR3 spans 13 residues. From germline, CDR1 is SNHLY and CDR2 FYNNEI. Between the trimmed V and J ends, which lost 7 bases and 4 bases, there was a span of 11 bases. The CDR3 region has the DNA TGTGCCAGCACCCCGGGACCTTACAATGAGCAGTTCTTC. Amino acids: CASTPGPYNEQFF.

The chain carries TRBV28 and TRBJ1-6, with 9 nucleotides matching TRBD1. CDR3 length: 15 amino acids. V was pared by 4 bases and J by 10 bases, with 8 bases of the junction left unmatched. Germline assignment: CDR1 MDHEN and CDR2 SYDVKM. The DNA for the CDR3 is TGTGCCAGCAGTTCCCCGGGACAGGGCGAATCACCCCTCCACTTT. Amino acids: CASSSPGQGESPLHF.

The table lists this clone with a count of one. The CDR3 sequence: CASSPRGRGNTQYF. CDR3 coding DNA: TGTGCCAGCAGCCCCCGGGGGCGGGGGAATACGCAGTATTTT. The rearrangement uses TRBV11-3 and TRBJ2-3, with D perhaps matching TRBD2 (7 bases). The CDR3 is 14 residues long. The V and J ends lost 5 bases and 7 bases respectively, with 16 bases between them. Germline CDR1 SGHNT, CDR2 YENEEA.